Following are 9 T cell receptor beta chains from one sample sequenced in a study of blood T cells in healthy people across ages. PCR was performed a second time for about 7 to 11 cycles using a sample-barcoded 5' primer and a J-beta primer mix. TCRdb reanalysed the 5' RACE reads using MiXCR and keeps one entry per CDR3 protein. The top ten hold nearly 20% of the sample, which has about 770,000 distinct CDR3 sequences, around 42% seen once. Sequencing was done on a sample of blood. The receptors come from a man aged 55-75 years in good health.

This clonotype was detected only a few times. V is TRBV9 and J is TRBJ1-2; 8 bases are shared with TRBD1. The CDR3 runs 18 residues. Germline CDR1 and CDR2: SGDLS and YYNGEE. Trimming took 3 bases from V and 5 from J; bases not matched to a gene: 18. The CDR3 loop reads CASSGSEDRDLAFYGYTF. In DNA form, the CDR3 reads TGTGCCAGCAGCGGATCGGAGGACAGGGATTTAGCCTTTTATGGCTACACCTTC.

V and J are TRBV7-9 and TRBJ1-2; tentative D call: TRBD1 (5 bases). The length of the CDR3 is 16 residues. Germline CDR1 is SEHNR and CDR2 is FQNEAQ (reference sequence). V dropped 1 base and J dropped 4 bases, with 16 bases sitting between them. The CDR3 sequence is CASSLDSFAGPYGYTF. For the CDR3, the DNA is TGTGCCAGCAGCTTAGACAGTTTCGCAGGGCCCTATGGCTACACCTTC.

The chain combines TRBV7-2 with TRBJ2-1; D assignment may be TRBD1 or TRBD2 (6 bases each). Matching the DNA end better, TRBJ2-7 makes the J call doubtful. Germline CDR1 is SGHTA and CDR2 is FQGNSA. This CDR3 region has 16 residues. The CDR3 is CASSPYLGGSHNEQYF. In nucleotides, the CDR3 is TGTGCCAGCAGCCCATACCTGGGGGGCTCCCACAATGAGCAGTACTTC.

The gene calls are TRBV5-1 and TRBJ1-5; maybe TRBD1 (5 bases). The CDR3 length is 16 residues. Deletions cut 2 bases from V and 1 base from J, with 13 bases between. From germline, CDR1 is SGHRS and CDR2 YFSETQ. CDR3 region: CASSLRDPSSNQPQHF. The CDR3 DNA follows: TGCGCCAGCAGCTTAAGGGACCCAAGCAGCAATCAGCCCCAGCATTTT.

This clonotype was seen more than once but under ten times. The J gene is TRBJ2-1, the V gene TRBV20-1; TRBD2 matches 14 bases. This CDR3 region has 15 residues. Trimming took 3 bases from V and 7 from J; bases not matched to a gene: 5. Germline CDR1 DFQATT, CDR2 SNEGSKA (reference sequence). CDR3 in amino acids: CSASGTSGGLNEQFF. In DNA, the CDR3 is TGCAGTGCTAGTGGGACTAGCGGGGGACTAAATGAGCAGTTCTTC.

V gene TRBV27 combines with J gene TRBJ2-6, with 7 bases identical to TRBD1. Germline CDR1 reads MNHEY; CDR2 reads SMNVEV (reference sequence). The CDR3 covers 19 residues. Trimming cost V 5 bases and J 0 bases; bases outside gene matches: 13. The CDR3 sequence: CASSPYRGSYLSGANVLTF. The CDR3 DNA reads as TGTGCCAGCAGTCCGTACAGGGGCAGTTATCTCTCTGGGGCCAACGTCCTGACTTTC.

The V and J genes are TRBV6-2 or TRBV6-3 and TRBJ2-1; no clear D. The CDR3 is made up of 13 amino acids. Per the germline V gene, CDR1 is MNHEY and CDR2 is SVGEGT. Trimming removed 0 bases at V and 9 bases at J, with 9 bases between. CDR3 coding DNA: TGTGCCAGCAGTTACTCAGGGTTGGGTGAGCAGTTCTTC. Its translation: CASSYSGLGEQFF.

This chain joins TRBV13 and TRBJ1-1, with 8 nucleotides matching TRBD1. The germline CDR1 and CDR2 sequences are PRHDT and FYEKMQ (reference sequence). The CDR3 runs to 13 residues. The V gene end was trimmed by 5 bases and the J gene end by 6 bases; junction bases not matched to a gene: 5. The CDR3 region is CASSAGGGSEAFF. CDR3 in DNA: TGTGCCAGCAGCGCAGGGGGCGGCTCTGAAGCTTTCTTT.

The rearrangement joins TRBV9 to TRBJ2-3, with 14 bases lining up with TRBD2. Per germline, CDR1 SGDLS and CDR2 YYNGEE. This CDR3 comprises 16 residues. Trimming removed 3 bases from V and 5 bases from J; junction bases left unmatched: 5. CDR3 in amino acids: CASSDRLAGGLDTQYF. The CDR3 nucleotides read TGTGCCAGCAGCGACCGACTAGCGGGGGGGCTAGATACGCAGTATTTT. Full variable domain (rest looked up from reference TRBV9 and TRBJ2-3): DSGVTQTPKHLITATGQRVTLRCSPRSGDLSVYWYQQSLDQGLQFLIQYYNGEERAKGNILERFSAQQFPDLHSELNLSSLELGDSALYFCASSDRLAGGLDTQYFGPGTRLTVL.